This is a list of T cell receptor beta chains from one sample in a study of T cells after yellow fever vaccination. TCRdb recomputed calls from the 5' RACE reads with MiXCR, one row per CDR3 protein. This table has 200,000 to 300,000 distinct CDR3 sequences, 10% to 15% appearing once. The sequences come from CD4+ T cells sorted from PBMCs, collected 45 days after the yellow fever booster vaccination. These receptors came from a man aged 25 to 40 who received the YFV17D yellow fever vaccine. CDR3s include the opening cysteine and the closing phenylalanine or tryptophan. D genes are given only for firm matches. A clone size is listed for some rows: how often the clone was seen (once, few, many), or a class if it is expanded.

d_call cdr3_length j_call clone_size v_call cdr3_nt cdr3_aa
. 18 TRBJ2-4 . TRBV18 TGTGCCAGCTCTCCCCCCCGGACTATCGGGACGGTGAGAAACATTCAGTACTTC CASSPPRTIGTVRNIQYF
. 15 TRBJ2-7 . TRBV5-6 TGTGCCAGCACCGTGGTTGGGGCAGGGGCCCTGGGGCAGTACTTC CASTVVGAGALGQYF
TRBD2 15 TRBJ2-7 few TRBV6-5 TGTGCCAGCAGTTACCAGCGGGACCGTTCCTACGAGCAGTACTTC CASSYQRDRSYEQYF
. 15 TRBJ2-6 . TRBV11-2 TGTGCCAGCAGCTTAGTTCCAACTGGGGCCAACGTCCTGACTTTC CASSLVPTGANVLTF
. 13 TRBJ1-2 few TRBV12-3/TRBV12-4 TGTGCCAGCAGCCAAACTGCCTCGGGAGGCTACACCTTC CASSQTASGGYTF
. 13 TRBJ2-2 . TRBV25-1 TGTGCCAGCAGTGAATTTAAAGCCGGGGAGCTGTTTTTT CASSEFKAGELFF
. 15 TRBJ2-1 few TRBV7-2 TGTGCCAGCAGCATGACAGTTTCCTCCTACAATGAGCAGTTCTTC CASSMTVSSYNEQFF
. 12 TRBJ2-7 few TRBV5-6 TGTGCCAGCAGCTTGGCTGACTACGAGCAGTACTTC CASSLADYEQYF
TRBD2 14 TRBJ2-3 . TRBV12-3/TRBV12-4 TGTGCCAGCTGTTGGAGCGGGAGGGCCGATACGCAGTATTTT CASCWSGRADTQYF
. 12 TRBJ2-5 . TRBV29-1 TGCAGCGTGCAGGGGTTGCAAGAGACCCAGTACTTC CSVQGLQETQYF
TRBD1 15 TRBJ1-5 few TRBV7-2 TGTGCCAGCAGCCGAATCAGGGGGCCCAATCAGCCCCAGCATTTT CASSRIRGPNQPQHF
. 17 TRBJ2-2 . TRBV4-3 TGCGCCAGCAGCCAAGATTTTGTGTCGACGGGGACCGGGCAGCTGTTTTTT CASSQDFVSTGTGQLFF
TRBD2 17 TRBJ2-1 . TRBV28 TGTGCCAGCAGTTTTATCCCGAGCGGGATCCCCTACAATGAGCAGTTCTTC CASSFIPSGIPYNEQFF
. 15 TRBJ2-7 . TRBV20-1 TGCAGTGCGCCAACCGGGACGGTGAGCTCCTACGAGCAGTACTTC CSAPTGTVSSYEQYF
TRBD2 16 TRBJ2-2 once TRBV9 TGTGCCAGCGCAACTAGCGGGGGCCTCTCAACCGGGGAGCTGTTTTTT CASATSGGLSTGELFF
TRBD2 16 TRBJ2-7 few TRBV11-2 TGTGCCAGCAGCTTAGATCTGAGGGAGGGCACCTACGAGCAGTACTTC CASSLDLREGTYEQYF
TRBD1 14 TRBJ2-7 few TRBV28 TGTGCCAGCAGTCGTCCCGGGACAGTCTCCGAGCAGTACTTC CASSRPGTVSEQYF
. 13 TRBJ2-7 . TRBV2 TGTGCCAGCAGTGAAGGACCAGACTACGAGCAGTACTTC CASSEGPDYEQYF
. 13 TRBJ2-2 . TRBV15 TGTGCCACCAGCAGAGATCGGCCCGGGGAGCTGTTTTTT CATSRDRPGELFF
TRBD1 13 TRBJ1-2 many TRBV29-1 TGCAGCGGGACGGACAGGGATATTGTAGGCTACACCTTC CSGTDRDIVGYTF
. 14 TRBJ1-1 . TRBV20-1 TGCAGTGCTAGCCGCGGGGATCTGAACACTGAAGCTTTCTTT CSASRGDLNTEAFF
. 12 TRBJ2-1 many TRBV11-3 TGTGCCAGCAGCTTTGCGGGCAATGAGCAGTTCTTC CASSFAGNEQFF
. 20 TRBJ2-6 . TRBV4-3 TGCGCCAGCAGCCAAGAAGGTCGTGGAGGGTACGGCTCTGGGGCCAACGTCCTGACTTTC CASSQEGRGGYGSGANVLTF
. 13 TRBJ2-5 . TRBV11-2 TGTGCCAGCAGCCCCGTCTCTCGGGGGACCCAGTACTTC CASSPVSRGTQYF
TRBD2 17 TRBJ2-3 few TRBV5-6 TGTGCCAGCAGCTTGCAGCGAAGCGGGAGGGGCACAGATACGCAGTATTTT CASSLQRSGRGTDTQYF
. 17 TRBJ2-4 . TRBV7-2 TGTGCCAGCAGCTTAAGGCCGCCGGGGGCTAGCAAAAACATTCAGTACTTC CASSLRPPGASKNIQYF
. 14 TRBJ2-7 few TRBV28 TGTGCCAGTGGAGGCGGCGGAGGAAGATACGAGCAGTACTTC CASGGGGGRYEQYF
. 13 TRBJ2-3 . TRBV19 TGTGCCAGTAGCCTTCGACCCACAGATACGCAGTATTTT CASSLRPTDTQYF
. 11 TRBJ2-3 . TRBV20-1 TGCAGTGCTAACCGGGCAGATACGCAGTATTTT CSANRADTQYF
TRBD2 15 TRBJ2-1 . TRBV11-3 TGTGCCAGCAGCTTTCTAGCGGGGCCCAACAATGAGCAGTTCTTC CASSFLAGPNNEQFF
TRBD2 12 TRBJ2-1 few TRBV3-1 TGTGCCAGCAGTCTAAGCGGGAGGGAGCAGTTCTTC CASSLSGREQFF
. 13 TRBJ2-1 . TRBV15 TGTGCCACCAGCGGGGACTGGTACAATGAGCAGTTCTTC CATSGDWYNEQFF
. 12 TRBJ1-1 few TRBV5-4 TGTGCCAGCAGCTTGTCGTCAACTGAAGCTTTCTTT CASSLSSTEAFF
TRBD1 14 TRBJ1-5 few TRBV5-1 TGCGCCAGCAGCCCTACAGGGGGGGATCAGCCCCAGCATTTT CASSPTGGDQPQHF
. 13 TRBJ1-1 many TRBV5-1 TGCGCCAGCAGCTTTAAGGTGAACACTGAAGCTTTCTTT CASSFKVNTEAFF
. 15 TRBJ2-7 few TRBV3-1 TGTGCCAGCAGCCAGTCCCAAAGGGGGGTAAGCGAGCAGTACTTC CASSQSQRGVSEQYF
. 11 TRBJ2-1 . TRBV6-1 TGTGCCAGCAGCACAGGGTCCCCAACATCTTTC CASSTGSPTSF
. 13 TRBJ2-5 . TRBV18 TGTGCCAGCGGCCCAGGGGTCGGAGAGACCCAGTACTTC CASGPGVGETQYF
. 13 TRBJ1-3 few TRBV12-3/TRBV12-4 TGTGCCAGCAGTTTCGGAGATCGGTTAAGCGTATATTTT CASSFGDRLSVYF
. 14 TRBJ2-5 . TRBV7-2 TGTGCCAGCAGCTTAGCCCTCCACCAAGAGACCCAGTACTTC CASSLALHQETQYF
TRBD2 16 TRBJ2-3 few TRBV5-6 TGTGCCAGCAGCTGGCCTAATCTAGCGGGAGGTGATACGCAGTATTTT CASSWPNLAGGDTQYF
. 14 TRBJ2-5 . TRBV5-1 TGCGCCAGCAGCTTGAGAAGTTCAGCCAAGACCCAGTACTTC CASSLRSSAKTQYF
. 12 TRBJ2-5 few TRBV20-1 TGCAGTGCTAGTTCGGGGGCCAGGGCCCAGTACTTC CSASSGARAQYF
. 15 TRBJ1-2 . TRBV7-2 TGTGCCAGCAGCCAAACAGGGATGAGTGACTATGGCTACACCTTC CASSQTGMSDYGYTF
TRBD1 14 TRBJ2-7 . TRBV24-1 TGTGCCACCAGCTCGACAGGGAGTCTCTACGAGCAGTACTTC CATSSTGSLYEQYF
. 13 TRBJ1-1 few TRBV7-9 TGTGCCAGCAGCTTAGAAGAGGGCACTGAAGCTTTCTTT CASSLEEGTEAFF
. 18 TRBJ2-5 few TRBV29-1 TGCAGCGTCGACACCCGAAATGGCCCCCCGTCGAGAGGAGAGACCCAGTACTTC CSVDTRNGPPSRGETQYF
. 12 TRBJ2-5 . TRBV29-1 TGCAGCGTTGCATCGAGAGGAGAGACCCAGTACTTC CSVASRGETQYF
TRBD1 15 TRBJ1-5 few TRBV7-8 TGTGCCAGCAGCTTAGCAGGGGGCGCGGGTCAGCCCCAGCATTTT CASSLAGGAGQPQHF
TRBD2 12 TRBJ2-5 . TRBV12-3/TRBV12-4 TGTGCCAGCAGTCAGACTAGCGGGACCCAGTACTTC CASSQTSGTQYF
. 12 TRBJ1-1 . TRBV5-6 TGTGCCAGCAGCTTTTTTCTTCAGGAAGCTTTCTTT CASSFFLQEAFF
TRBD1 18 TRBJ1-2 . TRBV2 TGTGCCTTCAGTTATTACTCGCTCCGGGACAGCCATAACTATGGCTACACCTTC CAFSYYSLRDSHNYGYTF
TRBD2 17 TRBJ2-2 few TRBV4-1 TGCGCCAGCAGCCCCCGGACTAGCGGGCGAAACACCGGGGAGCTGTTTTTT CASSPRTSGRNTGELFF
. 13 TRBJ2-7 few TRBV6-2/TRBV6-3 TGTGCCAGCAGGGCCGGGATCGCCTACGAGCAGTACTTC CASRAGIAYEQYF